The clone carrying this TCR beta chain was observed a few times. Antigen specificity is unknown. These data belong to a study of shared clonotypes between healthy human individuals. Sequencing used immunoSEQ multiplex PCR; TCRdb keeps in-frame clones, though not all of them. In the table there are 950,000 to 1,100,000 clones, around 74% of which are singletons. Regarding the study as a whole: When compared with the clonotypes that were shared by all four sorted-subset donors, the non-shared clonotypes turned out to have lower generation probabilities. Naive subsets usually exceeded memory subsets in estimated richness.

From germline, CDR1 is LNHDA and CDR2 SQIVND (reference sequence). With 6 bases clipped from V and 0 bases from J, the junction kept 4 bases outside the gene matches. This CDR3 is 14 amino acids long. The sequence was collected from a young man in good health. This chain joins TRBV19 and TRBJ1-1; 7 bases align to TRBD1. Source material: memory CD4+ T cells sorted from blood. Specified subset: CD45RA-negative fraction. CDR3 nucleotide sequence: TGTGCCAGTAGGGAGACAGGGATGAACACTGAAGCTTTCTTT. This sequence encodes CASRETGMNTEAFF.